The 32 T cell receptor beta chains below all came from one sample that was sequenced in a study of T cells expressing NK-cell markers (dated by TCRdb to 2019 to 2021). The library was obtained by 5' RACE. Instrument used: Illumina HiSeq 2000. TCRdb reprocessed the reads and assigns one entry to each CDR3 protein sequence, leaving out DNA. The table for this sample records about 160,000 distinct CDR3 sequences. Of the sample, less than 20% is held by the ten largest clones. The sequencing sample was made of blood T cells: a sorted CD56 or NKG2C T cell subset, CD4+ or CD8+ T cells, or bulk PBMC T cells (not recorded which). The receptors were gathered from a woman between 18 and 75 years old in good health.

This chain connects TRBV14 to TRBJ2-5; as DNA is missing, the TRBD1 call by TCRdb cannot be tested. CDR3 length: 16 residues. Germline V gene sequence: CDR1 SGHDN, CDR2 FVKESK. The CDR3 protein is CASSQGGGGAGETQYF. Full variable domain (outside the CDR3, taken from reference TRBV14 and TRBJ2-5): EAGVTQFPSHSVIEKGQTVTLRCDPISGHDNLYWYRRVMGKEIKFLLHFVKESKQDESGMPNNRFLAERTGGTYSTLKVQPAELEDSGVYFCASSQGGGGAGETQYFGPGTRLLVL.

The chain combines TRBV5-5 with TRBJ2-1; with no DNA, the TCRdb D assignment of TRBD2 cannot be verified. This CDR3 has 16 amino acids. Germline-derived CDR1 and CDR2 are SGHKS and YYEKEE (reference sequence). Here the CDR3 reads CASSAGTSGLYNEQFF.

J is TRBJ2-3 and V is TRBV11-2; the D call from TCRdb, TRBD2, cannot be confirmed without DNA. The CDR3 is 17 residues long. CDR1 and CDR2 (germline): SGHAT, FQNNGV. CDR3 protein: CASSFRMSGSGTDTQYF.

This rearrangement joins TRBV13 to TRBJ2-3; checking the TCRdb D call of TRBD2 is not possible without DNA. This CDR3 comprises 15 residues. Per germline, CDR1 PRHDT and CDR2 FYEKMQ (reference sequence). The CDR3 spells CASSESGLPFNTQYF.

The V call is TRBV5-1, the J call TRBJ2-2; TCRdb's assignment of TRBD2 cannot be checked, as there is no DNA. Per germline, CDR1 SGHRS and CDR2 YFSETQ. The length of the CDR3 is 17 residues. The CDR3 loop reads CASRRTSGRMNTGELFF.

The chain joins TRBV5-1 to TRBJ2-5; TCRdb's D call, TRBD1, is unchecked because there is no DNA. CDR3 size: 16 residues. CDR1 is SGHRS and CDR2 is YFSETQ in the germline V gene. CDR3 amino acids: CASSLGPVGQQETQYF. The variable domain in full, with the rest retrieved from reference TRBV5-1 and TRBJ2-5, is KAGVTQTPRYLIKTRGQQVTLSCSPISGHRSVSWYQQTPGQGLQFLFEYFSETQRNKGNFPGRFSGRQFSNSRSEMNVSTLELGDSALYLCASSLGPVGQQETQYFGPGTRLLVL.

V usage is TRBV12-3 or TRBV12-4 and J usage is TRBJ2-5; TCRdb calls TRBD1, which cannot be checked without DNA. This CDR3 region has 13 residues. The CDR3 protein is CASRRDTQETQYF.

This sequence joins TRBV2 and TRBJ1-4; TCRdb's D gene call, TRBD1, goes unchecked for lack of DNA. This CDR3 is 14 amino acids long. The germline CDR1 and CDR2 sequences are SNHLY and FYNNEI. CDR3 protein: CASSPTSTGEKLFF. The full variable domain, its missing parts supplied by reference TRBV2 and TRBJ1-4, is EPEVTQTPSHQVTQMGQEVILRCVPISNHLYFYWYRQILGQKVEFLVSFYNNEISEKSEIFDDQFSVERPDGSNFTLKIRSTKLEDSAMYFCASSPTSTGEKLFFGSGTQLSVL.

V gene TRBV5-5 combines with J gene TRBJ1-1; TCRdb's D call of TRBD1 is untestable without DNA. Looked up from germline, CDR1 is SGHKS and CDR2 is YYEKEE (reference sequence). The CDR3 has 16 amino acids. CDR3 loop: CASSFWVTGVNTEAFF.

The chain uses TRBV27 and TRBJ1-1. The CDR3 consists of 14 residues. Germline lookup yields CDR1 MNHEY and CDR2 SMNVEV (reference sequence). CDR3 residues: CASSNPARFTEAFF.

The chain is built from TRBV4-1 and TRBJ1-5; TCRdb picks TRBD1, but there is no DNA to check that call. Germline-derived CDR1 and CDR2 are MGHRA and YSYEKL. There are 15 residues in the CDR3. CDR3 residues: CASSQPRDRNQPQHF.

This chain connects TRBV7-2 to TRBJ1-2. CDR1 is SGHTA and CDR2 is FQGNSA in the germline V gene. The CDR3 is made up of 12 amino acids. CDR3: CASSPGLLGYTF.

The V gene is TRBV28, the J gene TRBJ1-2; TCRdb picks TRBD1, but there is no DNA to check that call. Germline V CDR1 and CDR2: MDHEN, SYDVKM. CDR3 length: 17 amino acids. This chain's CDR3 is CASSRSRTGNGNYGYTF.

The chain uses TRBV5-1 and TRBJ2-5; TCRdb names TRBD2, which stays unverified in the absence of DNA. The length of the CDR3 is 17 residues. Germline V gene data show CDR1 as SGHRS and CDR2 as YFSETQ. The CDR3: CASSPGLVVGAQETQYF.

The rearrangement links TRBV7-2 to TRBJ1-2; TCRdb's D call of TRBD1 is untestable without DNA. CDR1 and CDR2 from the germline V gene are SGHTA and FQGNSA. CDR3 length: 16 amino acids. CDR3 loop: CASSYSPEGGEGGYTF.

The gene calls are TRBV12-3 or TRBV12-4 and TRBJ2-7; the TRBD2 assignment by TCRdb is unverifiable without DNA. The CDR3 consists of 15 residues. The CDR3 sequence is CASSPTSGVTYEQYF.

CDR3: CASSFGLGGYTF. The chain carries TRBV7-2 and TRBJ1-2. CDR3 length: 12 amino acids. Germline CDR1 and CDR2: SGHTA and FQGNSA.

This CDR3 is CASSLRPYRPSSYEQYF. The rearrangement links TRBV12-3 or TRBV12-4 to TRBJ2-7. The CDR3 covers 17 residues.

CDR3 sequence reads: CASSPTYAGDSKNIQYF. The gene calls are TRBV3-1 and TRBJ2-4; as DNA is missing, the TRBD2 call by TCRdb cannot be tested. Germline-derived CDR1 and CDR2 are LGHDT and YNNKEL (reference sequence). The CDR3 totals 17 residues. The whole variable domain, filled in from reference TRBV3-1 and TRBJ2-4, reads DTAVSQTPKYLVTQMGNDKSIKCEQNLGHDTMYWYKQDSKKFLKIMFSYNNKELIINETVPNRFSPKSPDKAHLNLHINSLELGDSAVYFCASSPTYAGDSKNIQYFGAGTRLSVL.

J is TRBJ1-4 and V is TRBV20-1. The germline CDR1 and CDR2 sequences are DFQATT and SNEGSKA (reference sequence). CDR3 size: 14 residues. The CDR3 here is CSARADTTNEKLFF.

The chain recombines TRBV7-9 with TRBJ2-7; TCRdb's D call of TRBD1 is untestable without DNA. Germline-derived CDR1 and CDR2 are SEHNR and FQNEAQ (reference sequence). The CDR3 covers 16 residues. The chain's CDR3 is CASSLERQGIGNEQYF.

The chain has TRBV20-1 and TRBJ2-7; TCRdb indicates TRBD2, and absent DNA this call remains unverified. The CDR3 length is 15 residues. The germline CDR1 and CDR2 sequences are DFQATT and SNEGSKA (reference sequence). CDR3 sequence: CSAPTRRGVSYEQYF.

The V and J genes are TRBV6-1 and TRBJ1-6; the D call of TRBD1 rests on TCRdb alone, since no DNA is present to check it. The CDR3 runs to 14 residues. Per germline, CDR1 MNHNS and CDR2 SASEGT. The CDR3 sequence is CASKAGARNSPLHF.

The chain uses TRBV7-6 and TRBJ1-1. Germline V gene lookup returns CDR1 SGHVS and CDR2 FNYEAQ. This CDR3 contains 13 residues. The CDR3 region is CASSLGGWKEAFF.

This chain uses TRBV7-3 with TRBJ2-1; the TCRdb call, TRBD2, lacks DNA for checking. Germline V lookup: CDR1 SGHTA, CDR2 FQGTGA. This CDR3 contains 17 residues. CDR3 sequence reads: CASSLRAASGRYNEQFF.

The chain has TRBV20-1 and TRBJ1-5; the TCRdb D gene call, TRBD1, has no DNA to confirm it. CDR1 and CDR2 (germline): DFQATT, SNEGSKA (reference sequence). The length of the CDR3 is 16 residues. The CDR3 is CSATRGSRGGNQPQHF.

The V and J genes are TRBV29-1 and TRBJ2-1; TCRdb proposes TRBD2, but this gene call is untestable without DNA. The CDR3 is 13 amino acids. The germline V gene encodes CDR1 SQVTM and CDR2 ANQGSEA. The CDR3: CSVGSGASGEQFF.

The J gene is TRBJ2-7, the V gene TRBV20-1. The CDR3 is 14 residues long. In germline, CDR1 is DFQATT, CDR2 SNEGSKA (reference sequence). The CDR3 loop reads CSARATGAPYEQYF.

The chain recombines TRBV5-1 with TRBJ1-1; without DNA, the TCRdb call of TRBD1 cannot be checked. Germline V CDR1 and CDR2: SGHRS, YFSETQ. This CDR3 comprises 14 residues. The CDR3 sequence: CASSERQTGTEAFF. The variable domain in full, completed from reference TRBV5-1 and TRBJ1-1, reads KAGVTQTPRYLIKTRGQQVTLSCSPISGHRSVSWYQQTPGQGLQFLFEYFSETQRNKGNFPGRFSGRQFSNSRSEMNVSTLELGDSALYLCASSERQTGTEAFFGQGTRLTVV.

The chain recombines TRBV12-3 or TRBV12-4 with TRBJ2-7; as DNA is missing, the TRBD1 call by TCRdb cannot be tested. There are 13 residues in the CDR3. The CDR3: CASRSGTVYEQYF.

V is TRBV5-1 and J is TRBJ1-1; TCRdb's D gene call, TRBD1, goes unchecked for lack of DNA. The CDR3 covers 14 residues. Germline V gene data show CDR1 as SGHRS and CDR2 as YFSETQ. The CDR3 loop reads CASSFSGQGGEAFF.

The chain couples TRBV11-2 to TRBJ2-1; absent DNA, TCRdb's TRBD1 call cannot be checked. CDR3 length equals 14 residues. CDR1 and CDR2 from the germline V gene are SGHAT and FQNNGV. The CDR3 spells CASSPGQGTNEQFF.